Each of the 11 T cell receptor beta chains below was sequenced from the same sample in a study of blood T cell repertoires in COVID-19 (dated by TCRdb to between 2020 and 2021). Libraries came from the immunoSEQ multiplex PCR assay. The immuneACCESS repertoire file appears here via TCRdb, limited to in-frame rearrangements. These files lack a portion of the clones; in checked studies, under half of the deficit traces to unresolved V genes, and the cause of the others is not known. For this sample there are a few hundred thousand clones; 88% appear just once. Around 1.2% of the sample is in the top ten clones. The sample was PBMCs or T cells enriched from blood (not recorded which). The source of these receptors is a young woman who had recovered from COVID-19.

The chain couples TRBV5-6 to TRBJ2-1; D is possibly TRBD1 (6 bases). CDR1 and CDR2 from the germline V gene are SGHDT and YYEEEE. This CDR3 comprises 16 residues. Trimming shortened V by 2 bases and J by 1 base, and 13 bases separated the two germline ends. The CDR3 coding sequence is TGTGCCAGCAGCTTACAGGGAACCCATTCCTACAATGAGCAGTTCTTC. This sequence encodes CASSLQGTHSYNEQFF.

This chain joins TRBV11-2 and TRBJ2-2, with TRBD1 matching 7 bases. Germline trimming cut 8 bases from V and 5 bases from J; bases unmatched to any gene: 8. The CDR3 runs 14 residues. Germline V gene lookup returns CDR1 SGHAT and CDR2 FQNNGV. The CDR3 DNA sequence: TGTGCCAGCGGATCCGGGACAGCAACCGGGGAGCTGTTTTTT. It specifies CASGSGTATGELFF.

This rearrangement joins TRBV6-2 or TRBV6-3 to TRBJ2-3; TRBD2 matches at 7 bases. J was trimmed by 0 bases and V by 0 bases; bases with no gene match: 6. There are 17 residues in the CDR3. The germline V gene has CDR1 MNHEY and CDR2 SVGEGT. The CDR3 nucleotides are TGTGCCAGCAGTTACTCGATGCGGGGGATTAGCACAGATACGCAGTATTTT. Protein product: CASSYSMRGISTDTQYF.

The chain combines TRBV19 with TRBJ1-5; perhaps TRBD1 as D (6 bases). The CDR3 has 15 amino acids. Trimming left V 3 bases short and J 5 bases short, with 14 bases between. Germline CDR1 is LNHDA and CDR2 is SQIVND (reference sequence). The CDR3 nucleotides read TGTGCCAGTAGTATTTTAGGGGAGGGGGATCAGCCCCAGCATTTT. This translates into CASSILGEGDQPQHF. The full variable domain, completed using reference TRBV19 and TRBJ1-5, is DGGITQSPKYLFRKEGQNVTLSCEQNLNHDAMYWYRQDPGQGLRLIYYSQIVNDFQKGDIAEGYSVSREKKESFPLTVTSAQKNPTAFYLCASSILGEGDQPQHFGDGTRLSIL.

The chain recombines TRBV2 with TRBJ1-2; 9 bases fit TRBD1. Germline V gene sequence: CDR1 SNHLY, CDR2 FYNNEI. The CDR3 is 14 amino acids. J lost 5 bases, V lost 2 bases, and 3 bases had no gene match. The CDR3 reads CASSEQGTGYGYTF. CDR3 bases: TGTGCCAGCAGTGAACAGGGGACAGGGTATGGCTACACCTTC. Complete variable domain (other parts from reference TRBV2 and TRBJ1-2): EPEVTQTPSHQVTQMGQEVILRCVPISNHLYFYWYRQILGQKVEFLVSFYNNEISEKSEIFDDQFSVERPDGSNFTLKIRSTKLEDSAMYFCASSEQGTGYGYTFGSGTRLTVV.

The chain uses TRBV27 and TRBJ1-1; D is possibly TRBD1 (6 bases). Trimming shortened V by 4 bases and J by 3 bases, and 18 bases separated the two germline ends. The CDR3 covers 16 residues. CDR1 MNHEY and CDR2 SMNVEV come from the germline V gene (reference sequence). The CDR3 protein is CASSYPQGIRDTEAFF. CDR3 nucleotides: TGTGCCAGCAGTTACCCACAGGGAATCAGGGACACTGAAGCTTTCTTT.

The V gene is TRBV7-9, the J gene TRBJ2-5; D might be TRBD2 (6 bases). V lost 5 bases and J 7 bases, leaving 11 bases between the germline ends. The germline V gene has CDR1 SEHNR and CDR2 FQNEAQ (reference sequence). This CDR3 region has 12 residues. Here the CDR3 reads CASSESRGTQYF. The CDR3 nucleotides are TGTGCCAGCAGCGAGTCGCGGGGGACCCAGTACTTC. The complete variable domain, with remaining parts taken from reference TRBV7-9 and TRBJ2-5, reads DTGVSQNPRHKITKRGQNVTFRCDPISEHNRLYWYRQTLGQGPEFLTYFQNEAQLEKSRLLSDRFSAERPKGSFSTLEIQRTEQGDSAMYLCASSESRGTQYFGPGTRLLVL.

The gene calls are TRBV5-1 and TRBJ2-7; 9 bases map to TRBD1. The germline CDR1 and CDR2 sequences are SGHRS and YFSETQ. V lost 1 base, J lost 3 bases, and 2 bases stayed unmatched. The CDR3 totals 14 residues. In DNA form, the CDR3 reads TGCGCCAGCAGCTTGAGACAGGGGGACTACGAGCAGTACTTC. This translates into CASSLRQGDYEQYF.

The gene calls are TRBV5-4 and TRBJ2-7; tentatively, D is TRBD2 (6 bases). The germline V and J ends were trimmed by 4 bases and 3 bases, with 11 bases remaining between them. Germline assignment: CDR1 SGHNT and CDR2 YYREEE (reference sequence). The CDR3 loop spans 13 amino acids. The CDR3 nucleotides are TGTGCCAGCAGCCGGGACTCCGACTACGAGCAGTACTTC. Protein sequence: CASSRDSDYEQYF.

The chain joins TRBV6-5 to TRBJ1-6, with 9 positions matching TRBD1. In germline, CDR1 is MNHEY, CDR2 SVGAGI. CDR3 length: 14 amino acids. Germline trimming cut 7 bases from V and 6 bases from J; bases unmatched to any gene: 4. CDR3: CASTGTGFNSPLHF. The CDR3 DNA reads TGTGCCAGCACTGGGACAGGGTTTAATTCACCCCTCCACTTT.

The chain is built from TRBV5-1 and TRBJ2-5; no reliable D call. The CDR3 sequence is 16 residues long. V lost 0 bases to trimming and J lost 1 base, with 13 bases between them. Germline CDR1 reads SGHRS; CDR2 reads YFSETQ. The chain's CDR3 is CASSLALLGSQETQYF. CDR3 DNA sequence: TGCGCCAGCAGCTTGGCCCTACTGGGCAGCCAAGAGACCCAGTACTTC.